These T cell receptor beta chains were read from a single sample in a study of molecular identifiers for immune sequencing clone quantification. One entry per CDR3 protein, called by TCRdb with MiXCR from the PCR reads. The profile shows around 320,000 distinct CDR3 sequences, roughly 24% of them singletons. Sequences were obtained from naive CD8+ T cells from blood, with Jurkat cell RNA spiked in. These receptors originate from a human donor in good health. Some libraries in this study had Jurkat cell RNA spiked in. The conserved cysteine and the conserved F or W are not part of the CDR3 here.

j_call: TRBJ2-1
v_call: TRBV29-1
cdr3_aa: SVVGLAASYNEQF

j_call: TRBJ2-7
v_call: TRBV6-5
cdr3_aa: ASSYPGAYEQY

j_call: TRBJ2-5
v_call: TRBV24-1
cdr3_aa: ATSPQPKRVGAAQY

j_call: TRBJ2-1
v_call: TRBV24-1
cdr3_aa: ATSDLLGSNEQF

j_call: TRBJ1-1
v_call: TRBV4-2
cdr3_aa: ASSQDPSIDAEAF

j_call: TRBJ1-5
v_call: TRBV24-1
cdr3_aa: ATSDHPGQGDQPQH

j_call: TRBJ2-2
v_call: TRBV29-1
cdr3_aa: SVARQLAGELF

j_call: TRBJ1-1
v_call: TRBV11-3
cdr3_aa: ASSPRGRAEDAF

j_call: TRBJ1-5
v_call: TRBV4-1
cdr3_aa: ASSQDLVSLSNQPQH

j_call: TRBJ1-3
v_call: TRBV4-3
cdr3_aa: ASSQVARVSGNTIY

j_call: TRBJ2-7
v_call: TRBV5-6
cdr3_aa: ASSLFVSPGEQY

j_call: TRBJ2-7
v_call: TRBV4-3
cdr3_aa: ASSQGEGEPTYEQY

j_call: TRBJ2-5
v_call: TRBV6-2/TRBV6-3
cdr3_aa: ASSYGTFQETQY

j_call: TRBJ1-1
v_call: TRBV6-5
cdr3_aa: ASSYSGGANTEAF

j_call: TRBJ2-1
v_call: TRBV7-3
cdr3_aa: ASSLNPPSVAGGLDEQF

j_call: TRBJ1-1
v_call: TRBV7-9
cdr3_aa: ASSPPTGLTEAF

j_call: TRBJ2-5
v_call: TRBV3-2
cdr3_aa: ACSQDDRQETQY

j_call: TRBJ2-1
v_call: TRBV12-3/TRBV12-4
cdr3_aa: ASSLRDRNNEQF

j_call: TRBJ1-1
v_call: TRBV3-1
cdr3_aa: ASSQDSGTSRGSTEAF

j_call: TRBJ2-2
v_call: TRBV4-1
cdr3_aa: ASREDEPNTGELF

j_call: TRBJ1-5
v_call: TRBV27
cdr3_aa: ASSKGATFRLNQPQH

j_call: TRBJ2-1
v_call: TRBV28
cdr3_aa: ACSSPRSEQF

j_call: TRBJ2-2
v_call: TRBV9
cdr3_aa: ASSVGPETGLGTGELF

j_call: TRBJ1-5
v_call: TRBV7-9
cdr3_aa: ASSEIGSNQPQH

j_call: TRBJ1-1
v_call: TRBV29-1
cdr3_aa: SVDIYTEAF

j_call: TRBJ2-5
v_call: TRBV7-9
cdr3_aa: ASSLPTGETQY

j_call: TRBJ1-1
v_call: TRBV28
cdr3_aa: ASSLLGFKNTEAF

j_call: TRBJ2-2
v_call: TRBV4-3
cdr3_aa: ASSKDRGTGELF

j_call: TRBJ1-1
v_call: TRBV11-2
cdr3_aa: ASSLGGLSEAF

j_call: TRBJ2-5
v_call: TRBV13
cdr3_aa: ASSLLVSETQY

j_call: TRBJ2-7
v_call: TRBV30
cdr3_aa: ALELGGPGEQY

j_call: TRBJ1-6
v_call: TRBV28
cdr3_aa: ASSPGESPLH